This TCR beta chain was observed in a study of cytomegalovirus exposure and HLA in healthy donors. Study in general: In a later analysis, the 120 or so validation repertoires were reported to have used the same platform as the roughly 600 first-cohort repertoires. Study conclusions and caveats: The tendency of first-cohort TCR clusters to co-occur in the 110 or so validation repertoires emerged from a later analysis. Many donors carried some public TCRs, although rarity characterized most TCR sequences.

This table comes from immunoSEQ multiplex PCR, and its TCRdb copy is limited to in-frame clones, with some not included. The sample carries about 240,000 clones, more than 75% recorded once. In germline, CDR1 is SGHRS, CDR2 YFSETQ. The CDR3 has 15 amino acids. J lost 2 bases, V lost 0 bases, and 0 bases had no gene match. This clone was observed once. What it recognizes is unknown. The donors were members of the validation cohort, which comprised 120 subjects and was separate from the first cohort of roughly 700 subjects. This clonotype originated in a man aged 18 to 35 in good health and CMV-seronegative. The chain is built from TRBV5-1 and TRBJ2-5; 11 bases fit TRBD2. The sample consisted of PBMCs. Here the CDR3 DNA reads TGCGCCAGCAGCTTGGGACTAGCGGGACAAGAGACCCAGTACTTC. Its translation is CASSLGLAGQETQYF.